Detailed here is one TCR beta chain. These data belong to a study of blood T cell repertoires in COVID-19. Background on the study: There were acute and convalescent COVID-19 samples, and they came from the United States, Italy and Spain. From T cells, B-cell-depleted T cells, or PBMCs came the material, which was cDNA or gDNA.

Germline loops: CDR1 LNHDA, CDR2 SQIVND (reference sequence). The CDR3 consists of 15 residues. V lost 5 bases to trimming and J lost 8 bases; unmatched junction nucleotides: 11. As handled by the study authors: Amplified reference gene primers provided the basis for estimating nucleated cell counts. The data were produced by immunoSEQ multiplex PCR, yet TCRdb's version contains in-frame clones alone and is incomplete. The D gene and trimming were derived from the DNA, and the V and J assignments and clone size from that table. The data hold about 120,000 clones, with just under 90% observed a single time.

This receptor was taken from a woman in her 50s with acute or convalescent COVID-19. The chain combines TRBV19 with TRBJ1-4; TRBD1 aligns across 7 bases. Sequenced material: peripheral blood. The DNA of the CDR3 is TGTGCCAGTAGTTCAGACAGGGTACGGCAAGAAAAACTGTTTTTT. It codes for CASSSDRVRQEKLFF.